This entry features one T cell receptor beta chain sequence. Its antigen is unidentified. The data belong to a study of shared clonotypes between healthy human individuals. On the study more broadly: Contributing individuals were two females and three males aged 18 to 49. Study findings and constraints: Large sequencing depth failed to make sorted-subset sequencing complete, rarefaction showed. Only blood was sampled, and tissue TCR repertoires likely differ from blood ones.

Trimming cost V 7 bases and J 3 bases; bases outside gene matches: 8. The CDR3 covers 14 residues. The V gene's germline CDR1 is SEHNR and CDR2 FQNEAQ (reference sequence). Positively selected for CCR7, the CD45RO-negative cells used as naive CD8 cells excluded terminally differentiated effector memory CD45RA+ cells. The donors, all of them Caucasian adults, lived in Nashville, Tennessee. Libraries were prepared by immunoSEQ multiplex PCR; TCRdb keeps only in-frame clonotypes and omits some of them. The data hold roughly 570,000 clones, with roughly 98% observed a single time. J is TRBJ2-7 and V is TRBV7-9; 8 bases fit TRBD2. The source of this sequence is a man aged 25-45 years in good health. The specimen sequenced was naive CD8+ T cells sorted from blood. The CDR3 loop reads CASTPGGANYEQYF. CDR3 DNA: TGTGCCAGCACCCCGGGAGGGGCAAACTACGAGCAGTACTTC.